A selection of T cell receptor beta chains follows, all from one sample in a study of OX40 agonist ivuxolimab in advanced cancers. Sequencing was performed with immunoSEQ multiplex PCR; in TCRdb, only in-frame clones are kept and a portion is missing. The table includes around 12,000 clones, 84% detected once. The sequences come from CD4+ or CD8+ T cells sorted from blood, collected in a trial of the OX40 agonist ivuxolimab. Every receptor here comes from an adult with an advanced solid tumor such as melanoma, head and neck, liver or kidney cancer. CDR3s include the opening cysteine and the closing phenylalanine or tryptophan. The order of the fields is J gene, CDR3 length, V gene, clone size, D gene, CDR3 protein, CDR3 DNA. A D gene is named only where the DNA matches it firmly. For some rows the clone size is stated as once, few or many, or as a class when expanded; others skip it.

TRBJ2-2 | 17 | TRBV10-3 | . | . | CAISESKGLRSAGELFF | TGTGCCATCAGTGAGTCGAAGGGACTCCGATCGGCCGGGGAGCTGTTTTTT
TRBJ1-3 | 13 | TRBV5-4 | . | . | CASSPGHRNTIYF | TGTGCCAGCAGCCCGGGACACCGAAACACCATATATTTT
TRBJ2-7 | 15 | TRBV4-1 | . | TRBD1 | CASSPTGTGGDEQYF | TGCGCCAGCAGCCCCACCGGGACAGGGGGCGACGAGCAGTACTTC
TRBJ1-4 | 17 | TRBV4-1 | . | . | CASSQKYQTMTSEKLFF | TGCGCCAGCAGCCAAAAATACCAGACAATGACGAGTGAAAAACTGTTTTTT
TRBJ2-1 | 18 | TRBV13 | . | TRBD2 | CASSLGLAGAHLNNEQFF | TGTGCCAGCAGCTTGGGACTAGCGGGAGCTCACCTAAACAATGAGCAGTTCTTC
TRBJ1-4 | 14 | TRBV6-1 | . | . | CASNRRDTNEKLFF | TGTGCCAGCAATAGAAGGGACACTAATGAAAAACTGTTTTTT
TRBJ1-5 | 16 | TRBV28 | . | . | CASSLLWTAADQPQHF | TGTGCCAGCAGTTTATTATGGACAGCTGCTGATCAGCCCCAGCATTTT
TRBJ1-5 | 13 | TRBV4-1 | once | . | CASSQVEGQPQHF | TGCGCCAGCAGCCAAGTGGAGGGTCAGCCCCAGCATTTT
TRBJ2-1 | 13 | TRBV27 | . | . | CASSGSLYNEQFF | TGTGCCAGCAGCGGGAGTCTTTACAATGAGCAGTTCTTC
TRBJ2-2 | 17 | TRBV15 | . | TRBD1 | CATSRDKRQGATGELFF | TGTGCCACCAGCAGAGATAAGAGACAGGGCGCGACCGGGGAGCTGTTTTTT
TRBJ2-1 | 11 | TRBV5-4 | once | TRBD2 | CASGSGSEQFF | TGTGCCAGCGGGAGCGGGAGTGAGCAGTTCTTC
TRBJ2-7 | 14 | TRBV19 | . | TRBD2 | CASGASGRFNEQYF | TGTGCCAGTGGAGCTAGCGGGAGATTTAACGAGCAGTACTTC
TRBJ2-7 | 13 | TRBV11-3 | . | . | CASSSGWGYEQYF | TGTGCCAGCAGCTCCGGGTGGGGGTACGAGCAGTACTTC
TRBJ1-1 | 13 | TRBV4-1 | . | . | CASSQGRFTEAFF | TGCGCCAGCAGCCAAGGGCGGTTCACTGAAGCTTTCTTT
TRBJ2-1 | 16 | TRBV4-1 | . | TRBD2 | CASSQDASGTNNEQFF | TGCGCCAGCAGCCAAGACGCTAGCGGCACTAACAATGAGCAGTTCTTC